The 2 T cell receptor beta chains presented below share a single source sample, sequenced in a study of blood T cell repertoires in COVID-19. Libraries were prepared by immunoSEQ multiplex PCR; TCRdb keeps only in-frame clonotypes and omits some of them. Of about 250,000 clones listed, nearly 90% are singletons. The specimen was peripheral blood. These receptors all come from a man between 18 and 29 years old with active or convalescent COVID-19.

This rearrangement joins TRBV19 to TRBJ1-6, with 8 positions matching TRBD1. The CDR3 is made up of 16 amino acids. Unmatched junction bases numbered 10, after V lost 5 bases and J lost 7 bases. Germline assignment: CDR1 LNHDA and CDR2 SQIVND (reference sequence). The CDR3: CASSPTGGTPNSPLHF. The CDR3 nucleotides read TGTGCCAGTAGTCCCACAGGGGGGACCCCAAATTCACCCCTCCACTTT.

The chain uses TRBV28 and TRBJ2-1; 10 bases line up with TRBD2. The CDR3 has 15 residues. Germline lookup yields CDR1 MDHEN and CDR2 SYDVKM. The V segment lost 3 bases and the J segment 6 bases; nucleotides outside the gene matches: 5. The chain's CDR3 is CASSFLASGSNEQFF. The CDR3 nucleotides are TGTGCCAGCAGTTTCCTGGCTAGCGGGAGCAATGAGCAGTTCTTC. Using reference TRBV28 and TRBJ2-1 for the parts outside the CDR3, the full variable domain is DVKVTQSSRYLVKRTGEKVFLECVQDMDHENMFWYRQDPGLGLRLIYFSYDVKMKEKGDIPEGYSVSREKKERFSLILESASTNQTSMYLCASSFLASGSNEQFFGPGTRLTVL.